These 29 T cell receptor beta chains were all obtained from the same sample, sequenced in a study of siplizumab effects on memory and regulatory T cells (dated by TCRdb to between 2018 and 2020). The protocol used for the library was the immunoSEQ multiplex PCR assay. The immuneACCESS repertoire file appears here via TCRdb, limited to in-frame rearrangements. These files lack a portion of the clones; in checked studies, under half of the deficit traces to unresolved V genes, and the cause of the others is not known. This sample comprises around 97,000 clones, 90% to 95% of them detected only once. Together, the top ten hold 1% to 1.5% of the sample. The sample was non-Treg CD4+ T cells sorted from blood. Reading the label with the study, this specimen's cell subset or site is: FACS-sorted unstimulated CD4+ non-regulatory T cells. The receptors stem from a human donor in good health.

V and J are TRBV7-9 and TRBJ1-4; possibly TRBD1 for D (5 bases). V was clipped by 5 bases and J by 0 bases, with 13 bases between them. Per the germline V gene, CDR1 is SEHNR and CDR2 is FQNEAQ (reference sequence). The CDR3 runs 16 residues. This CDR3 is CASSPGGGATNEKLFF. The CDR3 region has the DNA TGTGCCAGCAGCCCGGGGGGAGGCGCAACTAATGAAAAACTGTTTTTT.

This sequence joins TRBV19 and TRBJ2-2, with 12 positions matching TRBD2. In germline, CDR1 is LNHDA, CDR2 SQIVND (reference sequence). The ends lost 4 bases at V and 4 bases at J; junction bases unmatched: 16. The CDR3 is 20 amino acids. The CDR3 DNA is TGTGCCAGTAGTAGTAGCGGGCTAGCGGGAGGGTCGTTTGTCACCGGGGAGCTGTTTTTT. Residues: CASSSSGLAGGSFVTGELFF. The full variable domain, completed using reference TRBV19 and TRBJ2-2, is DGGITQSPKYLFRKEGQNVTLSCEQNLNHDAMYWYRQDPGQGLRLIYYSQIVNDFQKGDIAEGYSVSREKKESFPLTVTSAQKNPTAFYLCASSSSGLAGGSFVTGELFFGEGSRLTVL.

The chain combines TRBV29-1 with TRBJ2-5, with D unclear. Germline V lookup: CDR1 SQVTM, CDR2 ANQGSEA. Between the trimmed V and J ends, which lost 6 bases and 1 base, there was a span of 9 bases. CDR3 length: 12 residues. CDR3 DNA sequence: TGCAGCGTCCAGACGGGCCAAGAGACCCAGTACTTC. Translating it yields CSVQTGQETQYF.

This clone was detected only a few times. This chain connects TRBV19 to TRBJ2-1; 7 bases map to TRBD1. This CDR3 region has 14 residues. Germline V CDR1 and CDR2: LNHDA, SQIVND (reference sequence). Losses at the gene ends were 6 bases for V and 6 bases for J; bases not matched to a gene: 8. The CDR3 DNA reads TGTGCCAGTAGGGACCTTACAGGGGCCAATGAGCAGTTCTTC. This gives the protein CASRDLTGANEQFF. The whole variable domain, filled in from reference TRBV19 and TRBJ2-1, reads DGGITQSPKYLFRKEGQNVTLSCEQNLNHDAMYWYRQDPGQGLRLIYYSQIVNDFQKGDIAEGYSVSREKKESFPLTVTSAQKNPTAFYLCASRDLTGANEQFFGPGTRLTVL.

The chain joins TRBV9 to TRBJ2-3; D call uncertain. Per germline, CDR1 SGDLS and CDR2 YYNGEE. The germline V and J ends were trimmed by 1 base and 2 bases, with 11 bases remaining between them. The CDR3 is 15 amino acids. CDR3 nucleotide sequence: TGTGCCAGCAGCGTAAGTCCCGGGTCCACAGATACGCAGTATTTT. Its translation is CASSVSPGSTDTQYF.

With respect to this clone: Additional DNA sequences in this sample encode the identical CDR3. The chain uses TRBV30 and TRBJ2-6, with a possible D match to TRBD2 (6 bases). CDR3 length: 14 residues. The germline gives CDR1 GTSNPN, CDR2 SVGIG (reference sequence). V was pared by 4 bases and J by 1 base, with 8 bases between. CDR3: CAWTGVSGANVLTF. CDR3 nucleotides: TGTGCCTGGACGGGGGTTTCTGGGGCCAACGTCCTGACTTTC.

The J gene is TRBJ1-6, the V gene TRBV7-9; the D is unclear. With 1 base removed from V and 9 bases from J, the gap between germline ends came to 13 bases. The CDR3 contains 15 residues. Germline assignment: CDR1 SEHNR and CDR2 FQNEAQ (reference sequence). Here the CDR3 DNA reads TGTGCCAGCAGCTTAGATAGAGTCGGGAGTTCACCCCTCCACTTT. Its translation is CASSLDRVGSSPLHF.

This sequence joins TRBV9 and TRBJ2-5, with D possibly matching TRBD1 (6 bases). The CDR3 totals 14 residues. The germline V gene encodes CDR1 SGDLS and CDR2 YYNGEE. Trimming took off 4 bases at V and 7 bases at J, with 17 bases between the two ends. The CDR3 loop is CASSSQTGTGTQYF. The CDR3 coding sequence is TGTGCCAGCAGCTCACAGACAGGAACTGGGACCCAGTACTTC.

The chain links TRBV4-1 to TRBJ2-5; TRBD1 might be the D (6 bases). The germline V gene has CDR1 MGHRA and CDR2 YSYEKL. With 1 base removed from V and 7 bases from J, the gap between germline ends came to 16 bases. CDR3 length equals 15 residues. In DNA, the CDR3 is TGCGCCAGCAGCCAAGTGGAACAGGGTGTCGGGACCCAGTACTTC. Protein product: CASSQVEQGVGTQYF.

This chain links TRBV11-2 with TRBJ2-3, with 9 bases aligning to TRBD2. The length of the CDR3 is 17 residues. Germline CDR1 reads SGHAT; CDR2 reads FQNNGV. V shed 5 bases, J shed 4 bases, and the junction held 13 bases outside the gene matches. DNA for the CDR3: TGTGCCAGCAGCCCCAGCCTCTGGGCTAGCGGGGCAGATACGCAGTATTTT. It codes for CASSPSLWASGADTQYF.

V and J are TRBV28 and TRBJ1-5, with 12 nucleotides matching TRBD1. This CDR3 has 17 residues. From germline, CDR1 is MDHEN and CDR2 SYDVKM. Losses at the gene ends were 6 bases for V and 7 bases for J; bases not matched to a gene: 13. CDR3 nucleotides: TGTGCCAGCAGCTGGCCGGGACAGGGGGCGAGAGGCCAGCCCCAGCATTTT. This codes for CASSWPGQGARGQPQHF.

The rearrangement links TRBV5-1 to TRBJ1-4, with D possibly matching TRBD1 (5 bases). V lost 4 bases, J lost 3 bases, and 10 bases lay in between. Per germline, CDR1 SGHRS and CDR2 YFSETQ. The CDR3 length is 14 residues. Here the CDR3 DNA reads TGCGCCAGCAGCCGGCAGGGCTCTAATGAAAAACTGTTTTTT. Translating gives CASSRQGSNEKLFF.

This clone was seen just once. V is TRBV27 and J is TRBJ2-1; TRBD2 matches 9 bases. The CDR3 runs to 23 residues. Germline-derived CDR1 and CDR2 are MNHEY and SMNVEV (reference sequence). V was pared by 3 bases and J by 0 bases, with 24 bases of the junction left unmatched. The CDR3: CASSLGLAGKGVLEGVSYNEQFF. The CDR3 DNA follows: TGTGCCAGCAGTTTGGGACTAGCAGGGAAAGGGGTATTGGAAGGGGTCTCCTACAATGAGCAGTTCTTC.

The chain has TRBV5-1 and TRBJ2-1; possible D gene TRBD2, 6 bases. The germline V and J ends were trimmed by 3 bases and 6 bases, with 10 bases remaining between them. The CDR3 spans 13 residues. The germline gives CDR1 SGHRS, CDR2 YFSETQ. The CDR3 bases are TGCGCCAGCAGCTGGGACGGGGGCAATGAGCAGTTCTTC. As protein: CASSWDGGNEQFF.

This clone came up once. The genes are TRBV5-8 and TRBJ2-3; TRBD2 agrees at 12 bases. CDR3 length: 14 residues. Germline CDR1 SGHTS, CDR2 YDEGEE. V shed 7 bases and J 4 bases; nucleotides not matched to a gene: 4. CDR3 coding DNA: TGTGCCAGCTTGACTAGCGGGAGACCAGATACGCAGTATTTT. Residues: CASLTSGRPDTQYF.

The chain has TRBV20-1 and TRBJ2-1; no firm D call. Looked up from germline, CDR1 is DFQATT and CDR2 is SNEGSKA (reference sequence). CDR3 length: 10 amino acids. V lost 0 bases to trimming and J lost 11 bases, with 5 bases between them. The CDR3 here is CSARDSKQFF. The CDR3 region has the DNA TGCAGTGCTAGAGATTCTAAGCAGTTCTTC.

The J gene is TRBJ2-6, the V gene TRBV2; no clear D. The CDR3 loop spans 14 amino acids. The germline V and J ends were trimmed by 7 bases and 3 bases, with 10 bases remaining between them. Germline V CDR1 and CDR2: SNHLY, FYNNEI. CDR3 amino acids: CASKLQGGANVLTF. In nucleotides, the CDR3 is TGTGCCAGCAAACTCCAAGGTGGGGCCAACGTCCTGACTTTC.

This chain links TRBV7-9 with TRBJ2-3, with 9 bases lining up with TRBD2. In germline, CDR1 is SEHNR, CDR2 FQNEAQ (reference sequence). The CDR3 sequence is 17 residues long. Trimming at V came to 5 bases and at J to 8 bases, leaving 17 bases not matched to a gene. The CDR3 DNA reads TGTGCCAGCAGCGCTACGACTAGCGGTGCAACTCGGGGTACGCAGTATTTT. Translation: CASSATTSGATRGTQYF.

The chain couples TRBV15 to TRBJ1-2; D remains ambiguous. Germline V CDR1 and CDR2: LNHNV, YYDKDF (reference sequence). This CDR3 comprises 13 residues. Between the trimmed V and J ends, which lost 2 bases and 6 bases, there was a span of 10 bases. The CDR3 DNA sequence: TGTGCCACCAGCAGACAGGAATTAGATGGCTACACCTTC. It specifies CATSRQELDGYTF.

J is TRBJ2-1 and V is TRBV7-2; 11 bases line up with TRBD2. The CDR3 totals 14 residues. V lost 3 bases and J lost 8; bases outside the gene matches: 3. The V gene's germline CDR1 is SGHTA and CDR2 FQGNSA. CDR3 protein: CASSLTSGNHEQFF. CDR3 nucleotides: TGTGCCAGCAGCTTGACTAGCGGGAACCATGAGCAGTTCTTC.

This clone has only a few counts. This chain connects TRBV28 to TRBJ1-1; D is unresolved. V was clipped by 3 bases and J by 4 bases, with 3 bases between them. The length of the CDR3 is 11 residues. CDR1 is MDHEN, CDR2 SYDVKM, per germline. This chain's CDR3 is CASSFFTEAFF. As DNA, the CDR3 is TGTGCCAGCAGTTTCTTCACTGAAGCTTTCTTT.

This chain connects TRBV27 to TRBJ1-5; TRBD1 might be the D (6 bases). This CDR3 spans 14 amino acids. Trimming pared 0 bases from V and 6 bases from J, leaving 9 bases between. Per germline, CDR1 MNHEY and CDR2 SMNVEV (reference sequence). The CDR3 coding sequence is TGTGCCAGCAGTTTATCAGCAGGGGCTCAGCCCCAGCATTTT. Amino acid sequence: CASSLSAGAQPQHF.

The chain carries TRBV5-1 and TRBJ1-1; D gene ambiguous. Germline CDR1 and CDR2: SGHRS and YFSETQ. V lost 0 bases and J 3 bases, leaving 9 bases between the germline ends. The CDR3 is 14 amino acids. In DNA, the CDR3 is TGCGCCAGCAGCTTGGGGTCCGGCGACACTGAAGCTTTCTTT. Translated, it gives CASSLGSGDTEAFF.

The V call is TRBV20-1, the J call TRBJ1-1; D gene uncertain. CDR3 length: 11 amino acids. From germline, CDR1 is DFQATT and CDR2 SNEGSKA (reference sequence). Deletions cut 5 bases from V and 10 bases from J, with 14 bases between. Here the CDR3 reads CSAGDRGGAFF. The CDR3 DNA sequence: TGCAGTGCTGGTGACCGAGGTGGAGCTTTCTTT.

The V call is TRBV28, the J call TRBJ2-3, with 14 bases that match TRBD2. This CDR3 contains 17 residues. Germline CDR1 and CDR2: MDHEN and SYDVKM. V lost 7 bases, J lost 5 bases, and 11 bases stayed unmatched. The CDR3 spells CASKTTSGRAVGDTQYF. CDR3 DNA: TGTGCCAGCAAGACGACTAGCGGGAGGGCCGTAGGAGATACGCAGTATTTT.

The gene calls are TRBV30 and TRBJ2-7, with 9 bases that match TRBD1. Germline values: CDR1 GTSNPN, CDR2 SVGIG (reference sequence). The V segment lost 4 bases and the J segment 9 bases; nucleotides outside the gene matches: 16. This CDR3 is built from 15 residues. The DNA for the CDR3 is TGTGCCTGGAAGAGGCAGCGGACAGGGGAATTCGGGCAGTACTTC. It yields the protein CAWKRQRTGEFGQYF. Full variable domain (remainder filled in from reference TRBV30 and TRBJ2-7): SQTIHQWPATLVQPVGSPLSLECTVEGTSNPNLYWYRQAAGRGLQLLFYSVGIGQISSEVPQNLSASRPQDRQFILSSKKLLLSDSGFYLCAWKRQRTGEFGQYFGPGTRLTVT.

The V gene is TRBV6-5, the J gene TRBJ1-5, with D perhaps TRBD1 (6 bases). With 6 bases removed from V and 2 bases from J, the gap between germline ends came to 14 bases. Germline V gene lookup returns CDR1 MNHEY and CDR2 SVGAGI. The CDR3 totals 15 residues. The CDR3 DNA reads TGTGCCAGCAGGCCCGGGACACCTCGCAATCAGCCCCAGCATTTT. Protein sequence: CASRPGTPRNQPQHF.

The rearrangement uses TRBV29-1 and TRBJ2-5; D is possibly TRBD2 (5 bases). The CDR3 spans 13 residues. Trimming took off 3 bases at V and 5 bases at J, with 13 bases between the two ends. Germline lookup yields CDR1 SQVTM and CDR2 ANQGSEA. The CDR3: CSVELKSGETQYF. CDR3 sequence (DNA): TGCAGCGTTGAGTTGAAAAGCGGTGAGACCCAGTACTTC.

The chain couples TRBV5-6 to TRBJ2-7; D is undetermined. Trimming left V 5 bases short and J 3 bases short, with 12 bases between. The CDR3 is made up of 13 amino acids. The germline CDR1 and CDR2 sequences are SGHDT and YYEEEE. CDR3 loop: CASRGPGGYEQYF. For the CDR3, the DNA is TGTGCCAGCAGGGGCCCGGGCGGCTACGAGCAGTACTTC.